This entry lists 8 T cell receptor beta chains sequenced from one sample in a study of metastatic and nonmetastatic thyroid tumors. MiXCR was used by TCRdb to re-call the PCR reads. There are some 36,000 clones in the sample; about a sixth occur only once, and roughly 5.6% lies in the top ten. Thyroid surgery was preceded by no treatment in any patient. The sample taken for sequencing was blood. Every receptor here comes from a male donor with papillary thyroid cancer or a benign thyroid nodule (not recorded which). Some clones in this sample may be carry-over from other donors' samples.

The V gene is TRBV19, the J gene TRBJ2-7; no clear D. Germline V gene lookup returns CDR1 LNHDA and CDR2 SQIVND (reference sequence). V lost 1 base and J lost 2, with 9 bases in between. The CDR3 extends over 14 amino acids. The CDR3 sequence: CASSIAKGPYEQYF. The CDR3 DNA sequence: TGTGCCAGTAGTATAGCGAAAGGGCCCTACGAGCAGTACTTC.

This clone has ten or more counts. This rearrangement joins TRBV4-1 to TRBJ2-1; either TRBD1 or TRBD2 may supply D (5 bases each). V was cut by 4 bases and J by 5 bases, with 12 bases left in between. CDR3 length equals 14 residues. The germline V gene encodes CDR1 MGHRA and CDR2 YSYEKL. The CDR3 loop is CASSPGPHDNEQFF. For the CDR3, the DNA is TGCGCCAGCAGCCCGGGACCGCATGACAATGAGCAGTTCTTC.

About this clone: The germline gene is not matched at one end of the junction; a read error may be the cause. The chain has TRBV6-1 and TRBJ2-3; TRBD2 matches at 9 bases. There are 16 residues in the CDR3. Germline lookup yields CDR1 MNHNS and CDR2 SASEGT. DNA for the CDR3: TGTGCCAGCATACCACTTCTTGGCGGGGGGGCAGATGCGCAGTATTTT. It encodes CASIPLLGGGADAQYF.

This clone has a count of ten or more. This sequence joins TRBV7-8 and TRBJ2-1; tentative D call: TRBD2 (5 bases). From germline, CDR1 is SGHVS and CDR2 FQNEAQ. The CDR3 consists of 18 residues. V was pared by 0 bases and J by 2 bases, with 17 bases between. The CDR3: CASSLAPRGLAPYNEQFF. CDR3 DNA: TGTGCCAGCAGCTTAGCCCCCCGAGGGCTAGCCCCCTACAATGAGCAGTTCTTC.

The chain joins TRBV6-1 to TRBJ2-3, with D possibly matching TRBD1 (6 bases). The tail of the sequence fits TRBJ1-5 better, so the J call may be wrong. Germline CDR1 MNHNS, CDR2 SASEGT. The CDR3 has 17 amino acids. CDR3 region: CASSEDEGGGGKDTQHF. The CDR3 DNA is TGTGCCAGCAGTGAAGACGAGGGCGGGGGGGGCAAAGATACGCAGCATTTT.

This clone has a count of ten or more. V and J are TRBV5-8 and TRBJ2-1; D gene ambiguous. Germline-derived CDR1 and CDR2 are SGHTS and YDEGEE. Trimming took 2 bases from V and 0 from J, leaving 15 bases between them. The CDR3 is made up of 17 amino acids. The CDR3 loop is CASSFSLLASSYNEQFF. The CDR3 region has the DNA TGTGCCAGCAGCTTTTCTCTTTTGGCGAGCTCCTACAATGAGCAGTTCTTC.

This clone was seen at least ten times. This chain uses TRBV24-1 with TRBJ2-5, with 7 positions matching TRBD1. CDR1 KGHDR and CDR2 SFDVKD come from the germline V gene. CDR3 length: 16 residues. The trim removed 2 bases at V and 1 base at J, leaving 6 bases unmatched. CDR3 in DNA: TGTGCCACCAGTGATTCACTGTGGGACAGCCAAGAGACCCAGTACTTC. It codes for CATSDSLWDSQETQYF.

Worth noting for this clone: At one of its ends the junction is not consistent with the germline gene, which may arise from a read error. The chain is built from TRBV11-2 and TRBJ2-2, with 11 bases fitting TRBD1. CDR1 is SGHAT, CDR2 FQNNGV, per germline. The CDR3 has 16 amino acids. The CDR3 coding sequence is TGTGCCAGCATCTTATGGACAGGGGGCTACACCGGGGAGCTGTTTTTT. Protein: CASILWTGGYTGELFF. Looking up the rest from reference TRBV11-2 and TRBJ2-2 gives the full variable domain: EAGVAQSPRYKIIEKRQSVAFWCNPISGHATLYWYQQILGQGPKLLIQFQNNGVVDDSQLPKDRFSAERLKGVDSTLKIQPAKLEDSAVYLCASILWTGGYTGELFFGEGSRLTVL.